This TCR beta chain was retrieved from a study of T cell responses to AZD1222 COVID-19 vaccine. Trimming pared 1 base from V and 3 bases from J, leaving 4 bases between. Germline V CDR1 and CDR2: MGHRA, YSYEKL. This CDR3 has 13 amino acids. The method was immunoSEQ multiplex PCR; TCRdb's version includes in-frame clones alone and lacks a portion of them. Of around 91,000 clones listed, approximately 90% are singletons. The chain uses TRBV4-1 and TRBJ1-3, with D uncertain. The receptor's source is an adult who received the AZD1222 COVID-19 vaccine. This material consisted of peripheral blood, taken 28 days after the second AZD1222 dose. The CDR3 sequence: CASSQVYGNTIYF. The CDR3 nucleotides read TGCGCCAGCAGCCAAGTCTATGGAAACACCATATATTTT.